This T cell receptor beta chain was sequenced in a study of blood T cell repertoires in COVID-19. Authors' analysis steps: Amplifying reference gene primers gave estimates of nucleated cell counts. The assay was immunoSEQ multiplex PCR, and TCRdb's table has in-frame clones only and misses some. V and J calls and clone size are those listed in that table; D and trimming were worked out from the DNA. Of 120,000 to 150,000 clones in the sample, approximately 81% were seen once. V was pared by 0 bases and J by 2 bases, with 9 bases of the junction left unmatched. CDR1 is LGHNA and CDR2 is YSLEER in the germline V gene. CDR3 length: 18 amino acids.

The genes are TRBV4-3 and TRBJ2-3; 9 bases are a match to TRBD2. Sequencing used peripheral blood. The clonotype comes from a human donor in a cohort sampled during active COVID-19. CDR3 sequence reads: CASSQEDNAGGTTDTQYF. Here the CDR3 DNA reads TGCGCCAGCAGCCAAGAGGACAACGCGGGGGGGACCACAGATACGCAGTATTTT.